This T cell receptor (beta chain) was documented in a study of T-cell reconstitution after alpha-beta-depleted transplantation in children. This clonotype was seen many times. TCRbeta library construction was performed incorporating unique molecular identifiers. In TCRdb, the PCR reads were re-called with MiXCR into one record per CDR3 protein. The table has around 100,000 distinct CDR3 sequences, approximately 6% seen once; the top ten hold about 6%. Trimming removed 10 bases at V and 7 bases at J, with 13 bases between. Germline V gene data show CDR1 as MDHEN and CDR2 as SYDVKM. The CDR3 spans 12 residues.

The chain uses TRBV28 and TRBJ2-2; weak D call: TRBD2 (5 bases). This TCR came from a female patient aged 2-15 years who had a stem cell transplant for Fanconi anemia, so the T cells may come from the graft donor. Sequencing used PBMCs, mostly from graft donor cells, obtained 60 days after TCRalphabeta/CD19-depleted stem cell transplant. CDR3 region: CATTQEVGELFF. The CDR3 DNA sequence: TGTGCCACTACCCAGGAGGTCGGGGAGCTGTTTTTT. The entire variable domain, with the rest obtained from reference TRBV28 and TRBJ2-2, is as follows: DVKVTQSSRYLVKRTGEKVFLECVQDMDHENMFWYRQDPGLGLRLIYFSYDVKMKEKGDIPEGYSVSREKKERFSLILESASTNQTSMYLCATTQEVGELFFGEGSRLTVL.